This is a list of T cell receptor beta chains from one sample in a study of neurological immune-mediated disorders. TCRdb fed the 5' RACE reads into MiXCR, producing one record per CDR3 protein. The sample contains roughly 32,000 distinct CDR3 sequences, 3.5% to 4.5% of which appear only once. The sequencing sample was made of PBMCs. The receptors come from a man aged 25-45 years with multiple sclerosis. The CDR3 runs from the conserved cysteine through the conserved F or W. The order of the fields is CDR3 protein, CDR3 DNA, V gene, clone size, D gene, J gene, CDR3 length. The D gene is left open where the match is weak. Clone size is stated in some rows and not others, as once, few, many or a class when expanded.

CASSDTTGKEQYF,TGTGCCAGCAGTGACACGACAGGGAAAGAGCAGTACTTC,TRBV6-5,few,TRBD1,TRBJ2-7,13
CATSDRVFTDTQYF,TGTGCCACCAGCGACAGGGTATTCACAGATACGCAGTATTTT,TRBV15,many,TRBD1,TRBJ2-3,14
CASSFNRDNEQFF,TGTGCCAGCAGCTTTAATAGAGACAATGAGCAGTTCTTC,TRBV7-2,many,-,TRBJ2-1,13
CASSLTGGTEAFF,TGCGCCAGCAGCCTTACAGGGGGAACTGAAGCTTTCTTT,TRBV4-3,medium-sized,TRBD1,TRBJ1-1,13
CAISGGQGNQPQHF,TGTGCCATCAGTGGGGGACAGGGAAATCAGCCCCAGCATTTT,TRBV10-3,many,TRBD1,TRBJ1-5,14
CASSLLLRGTANQPQNF,TGTGCCAGCAGCTTACTGCTTCGTGGGACAGCTAATCAGCCCCAGAATTTT,TRBV7-6,few,TRBD1,TRBJ1-5,17
CATSGTSGGKQYF,TGTGCCACCAGTGGGACTAGCGGGGGGAAGCAGTACTTC,TRBV24-1,many,TRBD2,TRBJ2-7,13
CASRDGGMNTEAFF,TGTGCCAGCAGGGACGGCGGGATGAACACTGAAGCTTTCTTT,TRBV27,many,-,TRBJ1-1,14
CASRTSYSGANVLTF,TGTGCCAGCAGGACGTCGTACTCTGGGGCCAACGTCCTGACTTTC,TRBV6-5,-,-,TRBJ2-6,15
CASSPSPPYNEQFF,TGTGCCAGCTCACCATCTCCGCCTTACAATGAGCAGTTCTTC,TRBV18,few,-,TRBJ2-1,14
CASSVRGTASPYNEQFF,TGTGCCAGCAGCGTGAGGGGGACAGCCTCCCCCTACAATGAGCAGTTCTTC,TRBV12-3/TRBV12-4,many,TRBD1,TRBJ2-1,17
CASRQTGTGLYGYTF,TGTGCCAGCAGACAGACCGGGACAGGGCTATATGGCTACACCTTC,TRBV6-5,many,TRBD1,TRBJ1-2,15
CASRDIGTDTQYF,TGTGCCAGCAGGGACATTGGCACAGATACGCAGTATTTT,TRBV7-2,many,-,TRBJ2-3,13
CASSRTYTEAFF,TGTGCCAGCAGCCGGACCTACACTGAAGCTTTCTTT,TRBV7-9,-,-,TRBJ1-1,12
CASSARDRVDTQYF,TGTGCCAGCAGCGCCCGGGACAGGGTTGATACGCAGTATTTT,TRBV9,many,TRBD1,TRBJ2-3,14
CASSLAVNQYNEQFF,TGTGCCAGCAGCTTAGCTGTGAACCAATACAATGAGCAGTTCTTC,TRBV7-2,many,-,TRBJ2-1,15
CASSLEAYRGAVEAFF,TGTGCCAGCAGCTTAGAGGCCTACAGGGGGGCGGTTGAAGCTTTCTTT,TRBV7-8,many,TRBD1,TRBJ1-1,16
CASSFGTGLNTEAFF,TGTGCCAGCAGTTTCGGGACAGGGTTGAACACTGAAGCTTTCTTT,TRBV27,many,TRBD1,TRBJ1-1,15
CASSPGTGRNEKLFF,TGTGCCAGCTCACCGGGCACAGGCCGTAATGAAAAACTGTTTTTT,TRBV18,few,-,TRBJ1-4,15
CSVNVWEETQYF,TGCAGTGTAAACGTCTGGGAAGAGACCCAGTACTTC,TRBV20-1,-,-,TRBJ2-5,12
CSARGTVSGYGYTF,TGCAGTGCTAGAGGGACCGTTTCGGGCTATGGCTACACCTTC,TRBV20-1,many,-,TRBJ1-2,14
CASSLSPGIEKLFF,TGTGCCAGCAGCTTGTCCCCGGGGATTGAAAAACTGTTTTTT,TRBV5-5,many,-,TRBJ1-4,14
CASTLTGGWTEAFF,TGTGCCAGCACCCTAACAGGGGGCTGGACTGAAGCTTTCTTT,TRBV12-3/TRBV12-4,many,TRBD1,TRBJ1-1,14
CSASGKETQYF,TGCAGTGCTAGCGGTAAAGAGACCCAGTACTTC,TRBV20-1,few,-,TRBJ2-5,11
CASSKAREGSSYNSPLHF,TGTGCCAGCAGCAAAGCGAGGGAAGGTAGCTCCTATAATTCACCCCTCCACTTT,TRBV21-1,many,-,TRBJ1-6,18
CASSLGAITNWNTEAFF,TGTGCCAGCAGCTTAGGCGCCATAACTAATTGGAACACTGAAGCTTTCTTT,TRBV7-2,many,-,TRBJ1-1,17
CASKKVGTHGYTF,TGTGCCAGCAAAAAGGTCGGAACTCATGGCTACACCTTC,TRBV6-2/TRBV6-3,many,-,TRBJ1-2,13
CASSSDSTDTQYF,TGTGCCAGCAGCTCCGACAGCACAGATACGCAGTATTTT,TRBV12-3/TRBV12-4,many,-,TRBJ2-3,13
CASRANAGSGYSTEAFF,TGTGCCAGCAGGGCTAACGCAGGGTCCGGTTATAGCACTGAAGCTTTCTTT,TRBV9,many,-,TRBJ1-1,17
CASSQRLLSYNEQFF,TGCGCCAGCAGCCAAAGACTTCTCTCCTACAATGAGCAGTTCTTC,TRBV4-3,many,-,TRBJ2-1,15
CASSLVTSPGDGTEAFF,TGTGCCAGCAGCTTAGTTACTAGCCCGGGGGACGGGACTGAAGCTTTCTTT,TRBV7-9,few,-,TRBJ1-1,17
CASTPGDRGRLADGYTF,TGTGCCAGCACCCCGGGGGACAGGGGTCGCTTAGCCGATGGCTACACCTTC,TRBV5-6,many,TRBD1,TRBJ1-2,17
CASSSQGIGSPLNF,TGTGCCAGCAGTTCACAGGGTATAGGCTCACCCCTCAACTTT,TRBV6-5,-,-,TRBJ1-6,14
CASLDRGIGNEQFF,TGTGCCAGCCTTGACAGGGGTATAGGTAATGAGCAGTTCTTC,TRBV6-1,many,TRBD1,TRBJ2-1,14
CASSSLPGEQYF,TGTGCCAGCAGTTCCCTCCCGGGCGAGCAGTACTTC,TRBV6-5,many,-,TRBJ2-7,12
CATNRKDHYGYTF,TGTGCCACGAACCGGAAGGATCACTATGGCTACACCTTC,TRBV5-6,many,-,TRBJ1-2,13
CASSRSINQPQHF,TGTGCCAGCAGCCGGAGCATCAATCAGCCCCAGCATTTT,TRBV7-2,many,-,TRBJ1-5,13
CASSLGARETQYF,TGTGCCAGCAGCTTAGGCGCGCGGGAGACCCAGTACTTC,TRBV7-8,many,-,TRBJ2-5,13
CASSLANLNTQYF,TGTGCCAGCAGTTTAGCTAATCTAAATACGCAGTATTTT,TRBV28,many,-,TRBJ2-3,13
CASSESTSSETQYF,TGTGCCAGCAGTGAATCGACTAGCTCAGAGACCCAGTACTTC,TRBV2,-,TRBD2,TRBJ2-5,14
CASSYTEGSQPQHF,TGTGCCAGCAGTTACACCGAGGGGTCTCAGCCCCAGCATTTT,TRBV6-5,many,-,TRBJ1-5,14
CASSLGRGSDTQYF,TGTGCCAGCAGCCTCGGTCGGGGGTCAGATACGCAGTATTTT,TRBV7-9,many,-,TRBJ2-3,14
CASSPHLGTEAFF,TGTGCCAGCAGCCCCCATCTCGGGACTGAAGCTTTCTTT,TRBV7-8,many,-,TRBJ1-1,13
CASSQDRPPGYF,TGCGCCAGCAGCCAGGACAGGCCCCCCGGGTACTTC,TRBV5-1,many,TRBD1,TRBJ2-7,12
CASRDSSNEKLFF,TGCGCCAGCCGGGACAGTTCAAATGAAAAACTGTTTTTT,TRBV5-1,many,TRBD1,TRBJ1-4,13
CSAYANTGELFF,TGCAGTGCGTACGCGAACACCGGGGAGCTGTTTTTT,TRBV20-1,many,-,TRBJ2-2,12
CASSQAGNTEAFF,TGTGCCAGCAGCCAGGCGGGGAACACTGAAGCTTTCTTT,TRBV7-9,many,-,TRBJ1-1,13
CSARTGAARYGYTF,TGCAGTGCTAGGACAGGGGCAGCTCGCTATGGCTACACCTTC,TRBV20-1,many,TRBD1,TRBJ1-2,14
CASSLGDRGTDTQYF,TGTGCCAGCAGCTTAGGAGACAGGGGTACAGATACGCAGTATTTT,TRBV11-2,many,TRBD1,TRBJ2-3,15
CSVGQTAYEQYF,TGCAGCGTCGGACAGACGGCCTACGAGCAGTACTTC,TRBV29-1,many,-,TRBJ2-7,12
CAISDAGGETQYF,TGTGCCATCAGTGATGCCGGTGGAGAGACCCAGTACTTC,TRBV10-3,many,-,TRBJ2-5,13
CSARAGSITGAFF,TGCAGTGCTAGGGCGGGTTCAATCACAGGCGCTTTCTTT,TRBV20-1,few,-,TRBJ1-1,13